This T cell receptor beta chain emerged from a study of blood T cell repertoires in COVID-19. Turning to the study itself: The samples span acute and convalescent COVID-19 from the United States, Italy and Spain.

Original processing notes: Nucleated cell number was recorded as an estimate derived from reference gene primer amplification. TCRdb's table, derived via immunoSEQ multiplex PCR, lists solely in-frame clones and lacks some. V, J and clone size derive from that table, while D and trimming were established from the DNA sequence. Counted here are under 250,000 clones, around 85% occurring once; the ten biggest clones make up approximately 9.6%. Germline loops: CDR1 MRHNA, CDR2 SNTAGT. The CDR3 length is 17 residues. V was shortened by 2 bases and J by 1 base, with 17 bases between the two germline ends. Living in about two dozen US areas, the participants were between about 18 and 95 years of age. Participant-reported clinical history was the basis for cohort assignment. This clone was detected only once.

This receptor was identified in a woman in her 50s with acute COVID-19. The sample consisted of PBMCs or T cells enriched from blood (not recorded which). This rearrangement joins TRBV6-4 to TRBJ2-5, with D unresolved. CDR3 bases: TGTGCCAGCAGTGACCCCTCCTCGGTCCAATGCCAAGAGACCCAGTACTTC. Protein: CASSDPSSVQCQETQYF.